This T cell receptor (beta chain) comes out of a study of monozygotic twins with inflammatory bowel disease. Study-wide points: Twin concordance left repertoire similarity unchanged, with limited power a possible explanation for this lack of difference. Patient repertoire variability may have increased through differing immunosuppressive treatments.

Worth noting for this clonotype: What it recognizes is unknown.

TCRdb reprocessed the 5' RACE reads, keeping one entry per CDR3 protein, no DNA. The sample features 310,000 or so distinct CDR3 sequences, with approximately 2% in its top ten. Germline CDR1 reads SQVTM; CDR2 reads ANQGSEA. The CDR3 loop spans 16 amino acids. The TCR was taken from a human donor with ulcerative colitis or Crohn's disease, or a healthy co-twin of an affected twin (not recorded which). Sequencing used blood. The J gene is TRBJ1-3, the V gene TRBV29-1; the D call from TCRdb, TRBD1, cannot be confirmed without DNA. This CDR3 reads CSVAGGLFGSGNTIYF.